This T cell receptor beta chain was captured by sequencing in a study of neoadjuvant nivolumab and ipilimumab in lung cancer. Whole-study results and caveats: Resected tumors had greater TCR richness and clonality than uninvolved lung.

Turning to this clone: Its specificity is not known.

Generated by immunoSEQ multiplex PCR, the TCRdb table keeps only in-frame clones and is missing some. The repertoire has roughly 30,000 clones, 65% to 85% of them found once; the top ten carry under 8%. V was pared by 3 bases and J by 8 bases, with 14 bases between. Germline values: CDR1 KGHSH, CDR2 LQKENI. The CDR3 totals 13 residues. The receptor was isolated from an adult with non-small cell lung cancer. The sequences come from peripheral blood, collected before neoadjuvant nivolumab, alone or with ipilimumab. The chain carries TRBV18 and TRBJ2-7; D unclear. Here the CDR3 reads CASSPDQSTQQYF. The CDR3 region has the DNA TGTGCCAGCTCACCCGATCAGAGTACGCAGCAGTACTTC.